The T cell receptor (beta chain) under discussion was sequenced for a study of breast tumors, draining lymph nodes, adjacent tissues. Whole-study findings and limits: Data only fit, rather than demonstrated, lymph node origin of most tumor T cells. Tumors had less TCR diversity than lymph nodes, more than nontumor tissue. Luminal-like breast cancer showed significantly greater tumor-nontumor repertoire similarity than basal-like breast cancer did. Most tumor T cells seemingly derive from lymph node, then expand in tumor.

Germline assignment: CDR1 SGHTA and CDR2 FQGNSA. Trimming removed 7 bases at V and 5 bases at J, with 15 bases between. The CDR3 has 14 amino acids. TCRdb processed the multiplex PCR reads anew with MiXCR; each CDR3 protein has one entry. This table has some 110,000 distinct CDR3 sequences, more than 25% appearing once. Axillary draining lymph nodes of breast cancer patients supplied the node samples. At least ten counts were recorded for this clonotype. Its antigen is unknown. This clonotype originated in a female donor with breast cancer. Some clones in this sample may be carry-over from other donors' samples. The sample was axillary lymph node tissue. V and J are TRBV7-2 and TRBJ2-1, with D unresolved. The CDR3 reads CASMGGIFNNEQFF. The CDR3 DNA reads as TGTGCCAGCATGGGCGGAATCTTCAACAATGAGCAGTTCTTC.